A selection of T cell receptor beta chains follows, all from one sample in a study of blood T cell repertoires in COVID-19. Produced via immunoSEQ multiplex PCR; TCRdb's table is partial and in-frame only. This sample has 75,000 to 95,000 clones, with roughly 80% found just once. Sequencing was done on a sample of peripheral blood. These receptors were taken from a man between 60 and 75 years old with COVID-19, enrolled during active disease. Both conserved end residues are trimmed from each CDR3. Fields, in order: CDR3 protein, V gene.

CDR3 protein: ASSEGTGGQY
V gene: TRBV25-1

CDR3 protein: ASSRAGPYNSPLH
V gene: TRBV6-5

CDR3 protein: ASSIDLWATGELF
V gene: TRBV19

CDR3 protein: ASSRLFGGYEQY
V gene: TRBV7-9

CDR3 protein: ASTRRATDTQY
V gene: TRBV14

CDR3 protein: ASAGVFGYT
V gene: TRBV4-2

CDR3 protein: ASSLAGGTPSYNEQF
V gene: TRBV11-3

CDR3 protein: ASSQGQGYGYT
V gene: TRBV4-1

CDR3 protein: ASSYSGSGDGYT
V gene: TRBV6-5

CDR3 protein: ASSPETANEKLF
V gene: TRBV11-3

CDR3 protein: ASSRDRVGTGELF
V gene: TRBV25-1

CDR3 protein: ASRPGLLTRGTNTEAF
V gene: TRBV4-1

CDR3 protein: ASSQDWVGGAF
V gene: TRBV4-1

CDR3 protein: ASSPRFSREDGYT
V gene: TRBV27

CDR3 protein: ASNQGQANEKLF
V gene: TRBV7-9

CDR3 protein: ASSSGQSSSTDTQY
V gene: TRBV5-1

CDR3 protein: ASSPSGGPQETQY
V gene: TRBV5-4

CDR3 protein: ASSLGDRGWGEQF
V gene: TRBV5-1

CDR3 protein: ATSDFFAEAGEGSQF
V gene: TRBV24-1

CDR3 protein: ASSQVGGWNTIY
V gene: TRBV4-1

CDR3 protein: SVAGDSYEQY
V gene: TRBV29-1

CDR3 protein: ASSPFRATLPAYT
V gene: TRBV5-5

CDR3 protein: ASSHLTSGTGSSGNTIY
V gene: TRBV3-1/TRBV3-2

CDR3 protein: ASSYLPSGIADTQY
V gene: TRBV6-6

CDR3 protein: ASRAKTTGRRAPLH
V gene: TRBV25-1

CDR3 protein: AWSRMPVNAEAF
V gene: TRBV30

CDR3 protein: ASSQGRTGISPLH
V gene: TRBV4-3

CDR3 protein: ASRQGGHTDTQY
V gene: TRBV7-3

CDR3 protein: AISEFPGLTYEQY
V gene: TRBV10-3

CDR3 protein: ASRDPGGKREKLF
V gene: TRBV9

CDR3 protein: ASSPVQTRFMNTEAF
V gene: TRBV19

CDR3 protein: ASSPPSVAAGEQY
V gene: TRBV18

CDR3 protein: ASSPGSYTQY
V gene: TRBV7-6

CDR3 protein: ASSRTSEGGNTQY
V gene: TRBV18

CDR3 protein: ASSPRTGQETQY
V gene: TRBV13

CDR3 protein: ASSASGTDEKLF
V gene: TRBV9

CDR3 protein: ASSPLGQTGEKLF
V gene: TRBV18

CDR3 protein: ASFISGVGETQY
V gene: TRBV7-2

CDR3 protein: ATGGREPVGGNTIY
V gene: TRBV7-9

CDR3 protein: ASSEGQGRGTEAF
V gene: TRBV25-1

CDR3 protein: ASSQVGLAY
V gene: TRBV4-1

CDR3 protein: ASSLQGNQPQH
V gene: TRBV11-2

CDR3 protein: ASNPTLVADTQY
V gene: TRBV19

CDR3 protein: ASRHETGAPRGTGELF
V gene: TRBV3-1/TRBV3-2

CDR3 protein: SVEPPGEETQY
V gene: TRBV29-1

CDR3 protein: ASSEKQGAWDTQY
V gene: TRBV10-1

CDR3 protein: ASSEWRDTQY
V gene: TRBV9

CDR3 protein: ASSLPGSNTEAF
V gene: TRBV11-3

CDR3 protein: ASSSDSAGAYNEQF
V gene: TRBV7-9

CDR3 protein: ASTQGAQGYEQY
V gene: TRBV28

CDR3 protein: AIRDIGLAGDEQF
V gene: TRBV10-3